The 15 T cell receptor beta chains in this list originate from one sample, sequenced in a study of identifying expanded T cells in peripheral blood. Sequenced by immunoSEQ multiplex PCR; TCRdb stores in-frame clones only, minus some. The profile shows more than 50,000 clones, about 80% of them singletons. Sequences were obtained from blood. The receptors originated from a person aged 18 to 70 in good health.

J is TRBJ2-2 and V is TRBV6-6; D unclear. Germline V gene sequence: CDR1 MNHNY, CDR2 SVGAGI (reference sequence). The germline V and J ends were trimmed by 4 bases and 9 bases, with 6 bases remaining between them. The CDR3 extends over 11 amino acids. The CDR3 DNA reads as TGTGCCAGCAGTTTCGACAGGGAGCTGTTTTTT. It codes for CASSFDRELFF.

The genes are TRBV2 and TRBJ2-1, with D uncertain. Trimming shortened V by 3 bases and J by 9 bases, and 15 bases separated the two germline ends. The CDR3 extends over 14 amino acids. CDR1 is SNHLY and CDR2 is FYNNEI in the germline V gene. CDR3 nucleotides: TGTGCCAGCAGTGAGCGACCAAAAGGTCCTGAGCAGTTCTTC. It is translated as CASSERPKGPEQFF.

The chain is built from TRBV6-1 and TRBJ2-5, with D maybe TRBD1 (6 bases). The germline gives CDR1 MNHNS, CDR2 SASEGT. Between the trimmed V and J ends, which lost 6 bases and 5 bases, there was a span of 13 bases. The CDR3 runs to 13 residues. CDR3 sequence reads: CASSSTGTETQYF. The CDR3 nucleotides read TGTGCCAGCAGCAGTACAGGGACGGAGACCCAGTACTTC.

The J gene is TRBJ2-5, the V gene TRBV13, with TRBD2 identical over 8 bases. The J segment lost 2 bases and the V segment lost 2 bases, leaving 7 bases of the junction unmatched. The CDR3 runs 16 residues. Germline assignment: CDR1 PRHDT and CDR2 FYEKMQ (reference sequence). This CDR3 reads CASSLSSGRGQETQYF. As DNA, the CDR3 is TGTGCCAGCAGCTTAAGCAGCGGGAGAGGGCAAGAGACCCAGTACTTC. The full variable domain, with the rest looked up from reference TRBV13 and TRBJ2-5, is AAGVIQSPRHLIKEKRETATLKCYPIPRHDTVYWYQQGPGQDPQFLISFYEKMQSDKGSIPDRFSAQQFSDYHSELNMSSLELGDSALYFCASSLSSGRGQETQYFGPGTRLLVL.

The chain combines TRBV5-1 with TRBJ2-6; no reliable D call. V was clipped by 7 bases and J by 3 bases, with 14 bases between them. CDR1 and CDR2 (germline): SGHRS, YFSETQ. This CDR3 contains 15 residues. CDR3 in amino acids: CASAVTISGANVLTF. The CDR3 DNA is TGCGCCAGCGCCGTAACGATCAGTGGGGCCAACGTCCTGACTTTC.

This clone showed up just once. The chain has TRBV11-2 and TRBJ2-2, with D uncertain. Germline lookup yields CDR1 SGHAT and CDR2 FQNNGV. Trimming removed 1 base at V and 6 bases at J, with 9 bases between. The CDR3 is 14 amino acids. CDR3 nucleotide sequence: TGTGCCAGCAGCTTAGTCCAAGGTTCCGGGGAGCTGTTTTTT. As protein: CASSLVQGSGELFF.

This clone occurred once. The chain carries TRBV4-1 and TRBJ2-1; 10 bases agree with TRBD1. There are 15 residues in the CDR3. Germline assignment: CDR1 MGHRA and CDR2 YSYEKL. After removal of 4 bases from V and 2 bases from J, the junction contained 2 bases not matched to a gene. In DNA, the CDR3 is TGCGCCAGCAGCCGCGACAGGGGGCCCTACAATGAGCAGTTCTTC. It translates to CASSRDRGPYNEQFF.

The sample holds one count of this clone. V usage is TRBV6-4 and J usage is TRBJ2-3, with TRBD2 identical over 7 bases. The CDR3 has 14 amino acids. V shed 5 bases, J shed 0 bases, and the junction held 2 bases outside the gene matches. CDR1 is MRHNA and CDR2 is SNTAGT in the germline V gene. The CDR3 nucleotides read TGTGCCAGCAGTAAGCGGGGTAGCACAGATACGCAGTATTTT. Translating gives CASSKRGSTDTQYF.

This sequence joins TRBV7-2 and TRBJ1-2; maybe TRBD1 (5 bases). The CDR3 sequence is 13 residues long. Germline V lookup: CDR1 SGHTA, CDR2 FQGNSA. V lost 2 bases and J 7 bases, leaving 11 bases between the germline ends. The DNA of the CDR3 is TGTGCCAGCAGCTTACTCAGGGAAGGTGGCTACACCTTC. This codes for CASSLLREGGYTF. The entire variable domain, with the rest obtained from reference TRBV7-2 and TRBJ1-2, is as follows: GAGVSQSPSNKVTEKGKDVELRCDPISGHTALYWYRQSLGQGLEFLIYFQGNSAPDKSGLPSDRFSAERTGGSVSTLTIQRTQQEDSAVYLCASSLLREGGYTFGSGTRLTVV.

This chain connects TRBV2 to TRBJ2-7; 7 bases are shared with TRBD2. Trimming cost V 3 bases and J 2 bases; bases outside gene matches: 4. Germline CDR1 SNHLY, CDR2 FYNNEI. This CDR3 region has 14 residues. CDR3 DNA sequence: TGTGCCAGCAGTGAGGCGGCGGGAGCCTACGAGCAGTACTTC. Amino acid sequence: CASSEAAGAYEQYF.

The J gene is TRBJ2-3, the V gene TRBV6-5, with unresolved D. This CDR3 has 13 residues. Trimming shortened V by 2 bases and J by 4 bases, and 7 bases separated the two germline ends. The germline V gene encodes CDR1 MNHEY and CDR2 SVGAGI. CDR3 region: CASSYVVSDTQYF. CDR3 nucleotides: TGTGCCAGCAGTTACGTAGTTTCAGATACGCAGTATTTT.

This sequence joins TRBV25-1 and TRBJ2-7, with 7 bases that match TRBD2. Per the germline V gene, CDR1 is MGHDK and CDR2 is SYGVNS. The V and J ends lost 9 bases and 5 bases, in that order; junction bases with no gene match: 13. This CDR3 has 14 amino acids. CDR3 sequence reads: CASRAGRPPHEQYF. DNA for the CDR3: TGTGCCAGTAGAGCGGGGAGGCCCCCCCACGAGCAGTACTTC.

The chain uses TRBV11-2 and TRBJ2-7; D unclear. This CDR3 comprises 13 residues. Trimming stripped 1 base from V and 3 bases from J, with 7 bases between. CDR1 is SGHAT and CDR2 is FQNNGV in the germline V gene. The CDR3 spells CASSLGPHYEQYF. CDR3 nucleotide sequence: TGTGCCAGCAGCTTAGGGCCCCACTACGAGCAGTACTTC.

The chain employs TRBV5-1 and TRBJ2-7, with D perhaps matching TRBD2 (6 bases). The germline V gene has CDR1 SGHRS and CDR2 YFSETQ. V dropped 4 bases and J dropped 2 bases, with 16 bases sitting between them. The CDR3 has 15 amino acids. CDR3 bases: TGCGCCAGCAGCCCTCTGGGAGGTGGAACCTACGAGCAGTACTTC. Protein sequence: CASSPLGGGTYEQYF.

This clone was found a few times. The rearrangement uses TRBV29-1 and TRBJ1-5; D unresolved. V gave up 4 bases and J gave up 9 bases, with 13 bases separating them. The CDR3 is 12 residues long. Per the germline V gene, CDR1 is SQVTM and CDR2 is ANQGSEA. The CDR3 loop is CSVADRSGPQHF. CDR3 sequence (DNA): TGCAGCGTTGCAGACCGCTCGGGGCCCCAGCATTTT.